Below are 21 T cell receptor beta chains sequenced from a single sample in a study of T cell changes during pregnancy in multiple sclerosis. Assay used: immunoSEQ multiplex PCR; TCRdb lists only in-frame clones, some missing. Of 30,000 to 40,000 clones in the sample, around 91% are singletons; the top ten hold over 0.65%. The sequencing used CD4+ T cells from peripheral blood mononuclear cells, collected in the second trimester of pregnancy. The receptors stem from a female donor in good health, enrolled as a control in a pregnancy study.

This chain links TRBV19 with TRBJ1-4; a weak D match, TRBD1 (6 bases). V was trimmed by 6 bases and J by 5 bases, leaving 13 bases between them. The CDR3 is 14 residues long. Per the germline V gene, CDR1 is LNHDA and CDR2 is SQIVND (reference sequence). The CDR3 nucleotides read TGTGCCAGTAGAAAGGGGCAGGGGAATGAAAAACTGTTTTTT. Protein: CASRKGQGNEKLFF.

The rearrangement links TRBV15 to TRBJ2-1; the match to TRBD1 covers 8 bases. Trimming at V came to 1 base and at J to 6 bases, leaving 5 bases not matched to a gene. The CDR3 has 15 amino acids. Looked up from germline, CDR1 is LNHNV and CDR2 is YYDKDF (reference sequence). CDR3 nucleotides: TGTGCCACCAGCAGAGGACAACAGGGGGGCAATGAGCAGTTCTTC. It codes for CATSRGQQGGNEQFF.

The chain carries TRBV7-6 and TRBJ1-3, with no clear D. Between the trimmed V and J ends, which lost 5 bases and 0 bases, there was a span of 2 bases. The CDR3 spans 12 residues. CDR1 and CDR2 (germline): SGHVS, FNYEAQ. The CDR3 is CASSLSGNTIYF. The CDR3 region has the DNA TGTGCCAGCAGCCTCTCTGGAAACACCATATATTTT.

The chain carries TRBV6-5 and TRBJ2-5; 12 bases match TRBD2. The CDR3 contains 14 residues. Unmatched junction bases numbered 4, after V lost 8 bases and J lost 3 bases. Per germline, CDR1 MNHEY and CDR2 SVGAGI. CDR3 protein: CASARLAGEETQYF. The CDR3 DNA reads TGTGCCAGCGCCAGACTAGCGGGGGAAGAGACCCAGTACTTC.

The rearrangement uses TRBV19 and TRBJ1-5, with D possibly matching TRBD1 (6 bases). The CDR3 loop spans 13 amino acids. Germline lookup yields CDR1 LNHDA and CDR2 SQIVND (reference sequence). V was trimmed by 4 bases and J by 7 bases, leaving 11 bases between them. The chain's CDR3 is CASSRVTGQPQHF. The CDR3 DNA reads TGTGCCAGTAGTAGGGTGACAGGCCAGCCCCAGCATTTT.

V and J are TRBV10-3 and TRBJ2-1, with 9 nucleotides matching TRBD1. This CDR3 contains 16 residues. From germline, CDR1 is ENHRY and CDR2 SYGVKD. J was trimmed by 6 bases and V by 0 bases; bases with no gene match: 6. The CDR3 reads CAISESRGTGSNEQFF. The CDR3, as DNA: TGTGCCATCAGTGAGTCGAGGGGGACAGGGAGCAATGAGCAGTTCTTC.

The J gene is TRBJ1-1, the V gene TRBV10-3; D gene uncertain. Germline V gene data show CDR1 as ENHRY and CDR2 as SYGVKD. This CDR3 has 13 residues. V was cut by 4 bases and J by 0 bases, with 6 bases left in between. The DNA of the CDR3 is TGTGCCATCAGTGGGCAGGTGAACACTGAAGCTTTCTTT. It yields the protein CAISGQVNTEAFF.

This rearrangement joins TRBV6-1 to TRBJ2-3; D possibly corresponds to TRBD2 (6 bases). V was clipped by 8 bases and J by 4 bases, with 16 bases between them. Germline values: CDR1 MNHNS, CDR2 SASEGT. The length of the CDR3 is 14 residues. CDR3 residues: CASGARRDSDTQYF. The CDR3 nucleotides are TGTGCCAGCGGAGCCCGCCGGGACTCAGATACGCAGTATTTT.

V and J are TRBV30 and TRBJ1-6, with D possibly being TRBD1 (5 bases). The germline V gene encodes CDR1 GTSNPN and CDR2 SVGIG (reference sequence). The CDR3 runs 14 residues. The V gene lost 3 bases and the J gene lost 9 bases, with 15 bases spanning the gap. CDR3 in DNA: TGTGCCTGGAGCGCAGGGTATGGTGGTTCACCCCTCCACTTT. Amino acids: CAWSAGYGGSPLHF.

This clone was detected only once. The chain links TRBV7-8 to TRBJ2-7, with 8 bases aligning to TRBD1. Germline-derived CDR1 and CDR2 are SGHVS and FQNEAQ. The J segment lost 4 bases and the V segment lost 6 bases, leaving 5 bases of the junction unmatched. The CDR3 extends over 13 amino acids. CDR3 DNA: TGTGCCAGCAGATACAGGGGGGATTACGAGCAGTACTTC. Its translation: CASRYRGDYEQYF.

This chain links TRBV10-3 with TRBJ2-5; tentative D call: TRBD2 (5 bases). The CDR3 contains 13 residues. V was shortened by 6 bases and J by 4 bases, with 12 bases between the two germline ends. The germline V gene has CDR1 ENHRY and CDR2 SYGVKD. This chain's CDR3 is CAIRLAGGETQYF. DNA of the CDR3: TGTGCCATCAGGTTAGCAGGAGGAGAGACCCAGTACTTC.

The chain couples TRBV28 to TRBJ1-2; D is perhaps TRBD1 (5 bases). The CDR3 sequence is 17 residues long. V dropped 8 bases and J dropped 8 bases, with 30 bases sitting between them. CDR1 and CDR2 from the germline V gene are MDHEN and SYDVKM. The CDR3 sequence is CASQFGSFGATEKGYTF. CDR3 coding DNA: TGTGCCAGCCAGTTTGGATCTTTTGGGGCGACCGAGAAGGGCTACACCTTC.

This clone appeared once. The chain is built from TRBV19 and TRBJ1-1; no clear D gene. The CDR3 has 14 residues. Germline CDR1 reads LNHDA; CDR2 reads SQIVND (reference sequence). Trimming left V 7 bases short and J 0 bases short, with 12 bases between. CDR3 residues: CASTPGRLNTEAFF. DNA of the CDR3: TGTGCCAGTACCCCAGGCCGATTGAACACTGAAGCTTTCTTT.

The CDR3 DNA reads as TGCGCCAGCAGCTCACAGGGACCCCAGTTCTTC. This translates into CASSSQGPQFF. The genes are TRBV4-3 and TRBJ2-1; D may be TRBD1 (6 bases). CDR1 LGHNA and CDR2 YSLEER come from the germline V gene. Trimming stripped 5 bases from V and 13 bases from J, with 12 bases between. The CDR3 length is 11 residues.

The chain carries TRBV11-3 and TRBJ2-6, with D uncertain. V shed 5 bases and J shed 8 bases, with 13 bases lying between them. The germline V gene encodes CDR1 SGHNT and CDR2 YENEEA. This CDR3 region has 14 residues. In DNA, the CDR3 is TGTGCCAGCAGCGCCCCACAGCTCTCCAACGTCCTGACTTTC. Translating gives CASSAPQLSNVLTF. Full variable domain (outside the CDR3, taken from reference TRBV11-3 and TRBJ2-6): EAGVVQSPRYKIIEKKQPVAFWCNPISGHNTLYWYLQNLGQGPELLIRYENEEAVDDSQLPKDRFSAERLKGVDSTLKIQPAELGDSAVYLCASSAPQLSNVLTFGAGSRLTVL.

The chain employs TRBV4-1 and TRBJ2-5; D not certain. From germline, CDR1 is MGHRA and CDR2 YSYEKL. The CDR3 consists of 14 residues. V was shortened by 0 bases and J by 1 base, with 6 bases between the two germline ends. CDR3 DNA: TGCGCCAGCAGCCAAGATTACAGCCAAGAGACCCAGTACTTC. Translation: CASSQDYSQETQYF.

The chain has TRBV10-3 and TRBJ1-6; 7 nucleotides align to TRBD1. The CDR3 covers 14 residues. Looked up from germline, CDR1 is ENHRY and CDR2 is SYGVKD. J was trimmed by 7 bases and V by 6 bases; bases with no gene match: 6. CDR3 sequence reads: CAISRDSLNSPLHF. Here the CDR3 DNA reads TGTGCCATCAGCCGGGACAGCTTGAATTCACCCCTCCACTTT.

The chain couples TRBV7-3 to TRBJ2-7; 7 nucleotides match TRBD1. Germline CDR1 and CDR2: SGHTA and FQGTGA. The length of the CDR3 is 12 residues. V lost 2 bases and J lost 5; bases outside the gene matches: 0. As DNA, the CDR3 is TGTGCCAGCAGCTTACAGGGGGACGAGCAGTACTTC. This translates into CASSLQGDEQYF.

CDR3 DNA: TGTGCCACCAGCAGGGGAGGACAGGGGAGCACTGAAGCTTTCTTT. Its translation is CATSRGGQGSTEAFF. The V gene is TRBV15, the J gene TRBJ1-1; TRBD1 matches 9 bases. CDR3 size: 15 residues. Germline V gene sequence: CDR1 LNHNV, CDR2 YYDKDF (reference sequence). V dropped 3 bases and J dropped 4; count of bases not matched to a gene: 6.

This rearrangement joins TRBV7-2 to TRBJ1-5; TRBD1 agrees at 11 bases. Trimming cost V 2 bases and J 9 bases; bases outside gene matches: 9. The CDR3 spans 16 residues. Per the germline V gene, CDR1 is SGHTA and CDR2 is FQGNSA. This CDR3 reads CASSLNSDRGHRPQHF. The CDR3 DNA is TGTGCCAGCAGCTTAAACTCGGACAGGGGGCATCGGCCCCAGCATTTT.

J is TRBJ2-2 and V is TRBV9; a weak D match, TRBD2 (6 bases). There are 15 residues in the CDR3. The V gene's germline CDR1 is SGDLS and CDR2 YYNGEE. V lost 0 bases to trimming and J lost 2 bases, with 8 bases between them. The CDR3, as DNA: TGTGCCAGCAGCGTAGAGGGACTCAACACCGGGGAGCTGTTTTTT. Its protein is CASSVEGLNTGELFF.